This T cell receptor beta chain was found in a study of blood T cell repertoires in COVID-19. At the level of the study: PBMCs, B-cell-depleted T cells, or T cells provided the cDNA or gDNA that made up the material.

Data came from immunoSEQ multiplex PCR; TCRdb stores just in-frame clones and leaves some out. The profile shows about 170,000 clones, around four fifths of them singletons. The material sequenced was peripheral blood. The receptor was derived from a woman aged 80 or older with COVID-19, enrolled during active disease.

The CDR3 nucleotides read TGTGCCAGCAGCTTAGCCCAGAAAAGGACCCAGTACTTC. It specifies CASSLAQKRTQYF. The gene calls are TRBV7-8 and TRBJ2-5, with D uncertain. CDR1 and CDR2 (germline): SGHVS, FQNEAQ. This CDR3 has 13 residues. V gave up 0 bases and J gave up 7 bases, with 9 bases separating them.